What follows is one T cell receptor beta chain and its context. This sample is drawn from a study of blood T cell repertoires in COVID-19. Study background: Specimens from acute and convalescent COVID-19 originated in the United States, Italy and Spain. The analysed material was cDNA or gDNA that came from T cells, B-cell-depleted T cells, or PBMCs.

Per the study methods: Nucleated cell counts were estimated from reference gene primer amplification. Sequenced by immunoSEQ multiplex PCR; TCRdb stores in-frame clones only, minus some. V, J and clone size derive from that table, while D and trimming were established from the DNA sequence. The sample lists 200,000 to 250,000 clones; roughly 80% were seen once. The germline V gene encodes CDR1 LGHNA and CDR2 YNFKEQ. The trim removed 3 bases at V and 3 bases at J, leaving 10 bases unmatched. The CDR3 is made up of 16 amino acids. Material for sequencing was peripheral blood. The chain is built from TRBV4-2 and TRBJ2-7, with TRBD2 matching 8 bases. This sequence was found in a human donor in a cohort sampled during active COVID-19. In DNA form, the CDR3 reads TGTGCCAGCAGCCACTCCGCCGGGACTAGTAACTACGAGCAGTACTTC. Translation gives CASSHSAGTSNYEQYF.